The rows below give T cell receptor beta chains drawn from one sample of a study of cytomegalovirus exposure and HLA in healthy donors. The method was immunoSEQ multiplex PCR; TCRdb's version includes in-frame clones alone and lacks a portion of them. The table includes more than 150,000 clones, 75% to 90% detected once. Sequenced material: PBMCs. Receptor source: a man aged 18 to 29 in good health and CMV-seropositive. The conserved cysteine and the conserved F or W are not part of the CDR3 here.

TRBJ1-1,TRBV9,ASSVQGTNTEAF
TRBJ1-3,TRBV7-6,ASSSRTGGNTIY
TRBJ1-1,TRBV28,ASSLLPGQTEAF
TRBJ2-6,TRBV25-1,ASSGPDRGQAGANVLT
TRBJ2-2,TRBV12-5,ASGLQAYPGELF
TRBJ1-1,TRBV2,ASSVSGSTEAF
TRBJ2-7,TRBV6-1,ASSERTGGYEQY
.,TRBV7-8,ASRTGVSYEQY
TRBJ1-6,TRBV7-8,ASSPGQSMTTLH
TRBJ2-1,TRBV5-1,ASSLPLAGQNNEQF
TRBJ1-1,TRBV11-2,ASSTQSTEAF
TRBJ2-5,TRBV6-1,ASSESGKTQY
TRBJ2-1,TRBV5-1,ASSSNAGVSNEQF
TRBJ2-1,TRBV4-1,ASSQDERGLYNEQF
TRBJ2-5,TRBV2,ASRQEETQY
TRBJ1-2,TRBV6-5,ASSYRGGREDYT
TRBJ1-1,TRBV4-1,ASSQPWLYRLTEAF
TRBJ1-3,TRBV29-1,SVRGSGNTIY
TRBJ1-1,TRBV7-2,ASSLPRGGRQNTEAF
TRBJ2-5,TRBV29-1,SAWDRQETQY
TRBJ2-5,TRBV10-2,ASSNARETQY
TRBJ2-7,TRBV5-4,ASSPGGGRQSSYEQY
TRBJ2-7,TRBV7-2,ASRRDIYEQY
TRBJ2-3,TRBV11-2,ASSLVQKSTDTQY
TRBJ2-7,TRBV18,ASSPTGSGGGLYEQY
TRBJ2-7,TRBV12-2,ASRFRGSSYEQY
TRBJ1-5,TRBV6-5,ASSPARGENQPQH
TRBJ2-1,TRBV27,ASGRGIYNEQF
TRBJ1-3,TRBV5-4,ASSAQGGSGGNTIY
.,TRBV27,ASSRGTGSYEQY
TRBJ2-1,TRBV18,ASSPPNQVGLLVNEQF
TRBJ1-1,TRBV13,ASSHRGNTEAF
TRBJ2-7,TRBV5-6,ASSGTGTDHYEQY
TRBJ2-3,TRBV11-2,ASSLDGGGTDTQY
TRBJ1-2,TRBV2,ASSAGQAI
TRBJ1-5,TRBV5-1,ASSLGQGAQPQH
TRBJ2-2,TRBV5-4,ASSSGLDDTGELF
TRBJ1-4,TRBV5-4,ASSQQGALEKLF
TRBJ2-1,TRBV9,ASSVRSLRGQYNEQF
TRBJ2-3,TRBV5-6,ASSLVSRTDTQY
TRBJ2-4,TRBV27,ASGQENIQY
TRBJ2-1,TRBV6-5,ASSRRLISYNEQF